This entry lists 20 T cell receptor beta chains sequenced from one sample in a study of CD8 T cells in Susac syndrome. Random hexamers were used to reverse transcribe the RNA input (about 0.5 to 1 ug). MiXCR was run by TCRdb on the immunoSEQ multiplex PCR reads, yielding one entry per CDR3 protein. Here the sample spans 140,000 to 150,000 distinct CDR3 sequences, 90% to 96% being singletons. The sample comprised CD4+ T cells from PBMCs. The source of these receptors is a human donor with Susac syndrome.

The V and J genes are TRBV12-3 or TRBV12-4 and TRBJ2-7, with D perhaps TRBD2 (5 bases). Deletions cut 5 bases from V and 1 base from J, with 12 bases between. The CDR3 is 14 residues long. CDR3 region: CASSQSGTSYEQYF. CDR3 DNA: TGTGCCAGCAGTCAAAGCGGAACGTCCTACGAGCAGTACTTC.

The V call is TRBV29-1, the J call TRBJ2-3; 8 positions agree with TRBD1. J gave up 4 bases and V 3 bases, and 6 bases lay outside the gene matches. Germline loops: CDR1 SQVTM, CDR2 ANQGSEA. The CDR3 loop spans 14 amino acids. CDR3 sequence: CSVDIRRGPDTQYF. The DNA of the CDR3 is TGCAGCGTTGATATACGCAGGGGGCCAGATACGCAGTATTTT.

DNA of the CDR3: TGTGCCAGCAGCCGCGCAGGACAGGGTGGCTATGGCTACACCTTC. Its translation is CASSRAGQGGYGYTF. The chain has TRBV14 and TRBJ1-2; 8 bases match TRBD1. V shed 4 bases, J shed 4 bases, and the junction held 8 bases outside the gene matches. Germline V lookup: CDR1 SGHDN, CDR2 FVKESK. This CDR3 is built from 15 residues.

The chain is built from TRBV9 and TRBJ2-5, with D unclear. Germline V gene data show CDR1 as SGDLS and CDR2 as YYNGEE. Trimming stripped 0 bases from V and 2 bases from J, with 5 bases between. The CDR3 length is 13 residues. CDR3 nucleotide sequence: TGTGCCAGCAGCGTAGAGGTACAAGAGACCCAGTACTTC. This codes for CASSVEVQETQYF.

The chain employs TRBV5-1 and TRBJ2-1; D remains ambiguous. The germline V gene encodes CDR1 SGHRS and CDR2 YFSETQ. The CDR3 runs 16 residues. V was cut by 1 base and J by 0 bases, with 11 bases left in between. The CDR3 DNA follows: TGCGCCAGCAGCTTGAGCATTGTTTCCTCCTACAATGAGCAGTTCTTC. Residues: CASSLSIVSSYNEQFF. The whole variable domain, filled in from reference TRBV5-1 and TRBJ2-1, reads KAGVTQTPRYLIKTRGQQVTLSCSPISGHRSVSWYQQTPGQGLQFLFEYFSETQRNKGNFPGRFSGRQFSNSRSEMNVSTLELGDSALYLCASSLSIVSSYNEQFFGPGTRLTVL.

The count of this clonotype is one. This chain uses TRBV23-1 with TRBJ2-2; D unresolved. TRBV23-1 has ORF status, its function being uncertain. The V end was cut by 0 bases, the J end by 9 bases, with 8 bases between. The CDR3 totals 13 residues. Here the CDR3 reads CASSQSSLRELFF. The DNA of the CDR3 is TGCGCCAGCAGTCAATCGAGCTTACGGGAGCTGTTTTTT.

The chain recombines TRBV18 with TRBJ1-6; D ambiguous. CDR1 is KGHSH and CDR2 is LQKENI in the germline V gene. This CDR3 is built from 15 residues. V was pared by 3 bases and J by 6 bases, with 12 bases between. In nucleotides, the CDR3 is TGTGCCAGCTCACCGATGACCGGGGTTAATTCACCCCTCCACTTT. Its protein product is CASSPMTGVNSPLHF. The complete variable domain, with remaining parts taken from reference TRBV18 and TRBJ1-6, reads NAGVMQNPRHLVRRRGQEARLRCSPMKGHSHVYWYRQLPEEGLKFMVYLQKENIIDESGMPKERFSAEFPKEGPSILRIQQVVRGDSAAYFCASSPMTGVNSPLHFGNGTRLTVT.

The V gene is TRBV28, the J gene TRBJ2-7; either TRBD1 or TRBD2 may fit D (5 bases each). The CDR3 is made up of 16 amino acids. The germline gives CDR1 MDHEN, CDR2 SYDVKM. V lost 6 bases to trimming and J lost 7 bases, with 25 bases between them. CDR3 residues: CASSLRPGRTRGEQYF. The CDR3 DNA sequence: TGTGCCAGCAGCCTTAGACCGGGACGGACACGGGGAGAGCAGTACTTC.

The rearrangement links TRBV7-9 to TRBJ2-3; perhaps TRBD1 as D (6 bases). Between the trimmed V and J ends, which lost 6 bases and 1 base, there was a span of 20 bases. Germline V gene data show CDR1 as SEHNR and CDR2 as FQNEAQ (reference sequence). There are 17 residues in the CDR3. The CDR3 bases are TGTGCCAGCAGTTGGCCCATCGCGGACAGCCGCACAGATACGCAGTATTTT. Protein sequence: CASSWPIADSRTDTQYF.

The chain uses TRBV28 and TRBJ2-4; D may correspond to TRBD1 or TRBD2 (6 bases each). Trimming shortened V by 3 bases and J by 1 base, and 10 bases separated the two germline ends. Looked up from germline, CDR1 is MDHEN and CDR2 is SYDVKM. The CDR3 is 15 amino acids. The CDR3 sequence is CASSFTGAAKNIQYF. The CDR3 region has the DNA TGTGCCAGCAGTTTTACGGGGGCGGCCAAAAACATTCAGTACTTC.

The V and J genes are TRBV29-1 and TRBJ1-1, with 9 bases matching TRBD1. CDR1 SQVTM and CDR2 ANQGSEA come from the germline V gene. J was trimmed by 3 bases and V by 4 bases; bases with no gene match: 9. The CDR3 contains 15 residues. The CDR3 nucleotides read TGCAGCGTTGGCCTCACAGGGGGCGCGGACACTGAAGCTTTCTTT. It yields the protein CSVGLTGGADTEAFF.

V and J are TRBV27 and TRBJ1-4; D is unclear. The germline CDR1 and CDR2 sequences are MNHEY and SMNVEV (reference sequence). V was clipped by 5 bases and J by 0 bases, with 10 bases between them. CDR3 length equals 15 residues. The DNA of the CDR3 is TGTGCCAGCAGTGTGACACTTGCAACTAATGAAAAACTGTTTTTT. Amino acids: CASSVTLATNEKLFF.

The J gene is TRBJ2-6, the V gene TRBV25-1, with 10 nucleotides matching TRBD1. This CDR3 spans 19 amino acids. V gave up 3 bases and J gave up 0 bases; unmatched junction bases: 8. The germline CDR1 and CDR2 sequences are MGHDK and SYGVNS. The CDR3 sequence is CASSDSVGQGFSGANVLTF. The CDR3 coding sequence is TGTGCCAGCAGTGATTCTGTGGGACAGGGGTTCTCTGGGGCCAACGTCCTGACTTTC.

The rearrangement joins TRBV7-3 to TRBJ2-2, with D possibly being TRBD2 (5 bases). Germline V gives CDR1 SGHTA, CDR2 FQGTGA. The CDR3 extends over 14 amino acids. V was shortened by 2 bases and J by 5 bases, with 9 bases between the two germline ends. The CDR3 DNA reads TGTGCCAGCAGCTTAGCGGGTGGGACCGGGGAGCTGTTTTTT. Protein: CASSLAGGTGELFF.

The table lists this clonotype with a count of one. V usage is TRBV7-9 and J usage is TRBJ1-2; the D is unclear. This CDR3 comprises 16 residues. The germline V gene has CDR1 SEHNR and CDR2 FQNEAQ (reference sequence). The V end was cut by 2 bases, the J end by 3 bases, with 16 bases between. This CDR3 reads CASSLPGGRRDYGYTF. Written as DNA, the CDR3 is TGTGCCAGCAGCTTACCCGGCGGCAGGAGAGACTATGGCTACACCTTC.

The chain recombines TRBV7-2 with TRBJ2-3, with 8 nucleotides matching TRBD2. Trimming at V came to 5 bases and at J to 0 bases, leaving 10 bases not matched to a gene. Germline V gene data show CDR1 as SGHTA and CDR2 as FQGNSA. The CDR3 is 17 residues long. For the CDR3, the DNA is TGTGCCAGCAGCCCCCGTTTGGCTAGCGGGAGCACAGATACGCAGTATTTT. The encoded protein is CASSPRLASGSTDTQYF.

The V call is TRBV29-1, the J call TRBJ1-1; no definite D call. The CDR3 runs to 13 residues. The germline V and J ends were trimmed by 4 bases and 0 bases, with 9 bases remaining between them. CDR1 and CDR2 from the germline V gene are SQVTM and ANQGSEA. The CDR3 here is CSVVRKLNTEAFF. The DNA of the CDR3 is TGCAGCGTTGTGAGAAAGTTGAACACTGAAGCTTTCTTT.

The chain carries TRBV12-3 or TRBV12-4 and TRBJ1-5; D may be TRBD1 (6 bases). The CDR3 is 15 amino acids. The germline V and J ends were trimmed by 3 bases and 7 bases, with 16 bases remaining between them. DNA of the CDR3: TGTGCCAGCAGTTTTGGGGGGGGCCCATACCAGCCCCAGCATTTT. Residues: CASSFGGGPYQPQHF.

J is TRBJ1-1 and V is TRBV7-9; no definite D call. The CDR3 is made up of 13 amino acids. Trimming stripped 5 bases from V and 0 bases from J, with 7 bases between. Germline CDR1 reads SEHNR; CDR2 reads FQNEAQ (reference sequence). CDR3 sequence (DNA): TGTGCCAGCAGCCCCGATCTGAACACTGAAGCTTTCTTT. This encodes CASSPDLNTEAFF.

This rearrangement joins TRBV29-1 to TRBJ2-3; 9 nucleotides line up with TRBD2. CDR1 SQVTM and CDR2 ANQGSEA come from the germline V gene. The V and J ends lost 7 bases and 0 bases, in that order; junction bases with no gene match: 5. The CDR3 covers 14 residues. CDR3 sequence (DNA): TGCAGCGACTCTAGCGGGGCAAGCACAGATACGCAGTATTTT. Its protein is CSDSSGASTDTQYF.